Shown below are 16 T cell receptor beta chains from a single sample sequenced in a study of response to subunit inactivated influenza vaccine. One entry per CDR3 protein, called by TCRdb with MiXCR from the RT-PCR reads. This table holds a few hundred thousand distinct CDR3 sequences, around 15% found once. Source: PBMCs from blood, taken 12 days after vaccination. The receptors stem from a man in his fifties who received an inactivated influenza vaccine.

The chain is built from TRBV12-3 or TRBV12-4 and TRBJ1-6; weak D call: TRBD1 (6 bases). Trimming took off 0 bases at V and 13 bases at J, with 13 bases between the two ends. This CDR3 comprises 14 residues. CDR3 nucleotides: TGTGCCAGCAGTTTAGCTTCCGGGGGCGCCCCCCTCCACTTT. Protein product: CASSLASGGAPLHF.

CDR3 sequence: CASSQNPYSRVQDTQYF. The CDR3 DNA reads TGCGCCAGCAGCCAAAACCCCTATTCCAGGGTCCAAGATACGCAGTATTTT. This chain connects TRBV4-3 to TRBJ2-3, with D possibly being TRBD1 (5 bases). Between the trimmed V and J ends, which lost 2 bases and 5 bases, there was a span of 20 bases. This CDR3 comprises 17 residues. In germline, CDR1 is LGHNA, CDR2 YSLEER.

In regard to this clonotype: Germline is not matched at one junction end, which may reflect a read error. This rearrangement joins TRBV20-1 to TRBJ2-7; D possibly corresponds to TRBD2 (6 bases). CDR1 is DFQATT and CDR2 is SNEGSKA in the germline V gene (reference sequence). This CDR3 is built from 15 residues. This CDR3 is CCARDPSGVTYEQYF. For the CDR3, the DNA is TGCTGTGCTAGAGATCCCTCGGGAGTAACCTACGAGCAGTACTTC.

V and J are TRBV6-1 and TRBJ2-1; 10 bases are shared with TRBD2. The CDR3 spans 15 residues. Germline assignment: CDR1 MNHNS and CDR2 SASEGT. J lost 4 bases, V lost 6 bases, and 6 bases had no gene match. In DNA, the CDR3 is TGTGCCAGCAGAAATAGCGGGGGGTCGTACAATGAGCAGTTCTTC. Protein sequence: CASRNSGGSYNEQFF.

This CDR3 is CASSQGLRGAYNEQFF. CDR3 nucleotide sequence: TGCGCCAGCAGCCAAGGATTGAGGGGAGCCTACAATGAGCAGTTCTTC. The J gene is TRBJ2-1, the V gene TRBV4-3, with D perhaps being TRBD1 or TRBD2 (5 bases each). CDR1 LGHNA and CDR2 YSLEER come from the germline V gene. This CDR3 comprises 16 residues. The V end was cut by 1 base, the J end by 2 bases, with 12 bases between.

The chain combines TRBV2 with TRBJ2-7, with 7 positions matching TRBD1. With V trimmed by 6 bases and J by 3 bases, 8 bases remained unmatched. The CDR3 spans 14 residues. CDR1 is SNHLY and CDR2 is FYNNEI in the germline V gene. In nucleotides, the CDR3 is TGTGCCAGCAGGAATAGACAGGGTTTCTACGAGCAGTACTTC. Translating gives CASRNRQGFYEQYF.

This sequence joins TRBV5-1 and TRBJ2-7, with TRBD1 matching over 9 bases. Trimming removed 4 bases from V and 2 bases from J; junction bases left unmatched: 7. CDR1 is SGHRS, CDR2 YFSETQ, per germline. This CDR3 has 15 residues. CDR3 nucleotide sequence: TGCGCCAGCAGCCTAGGACAGGGGCCTACCTACGAGCAGTACTTC. Encoded protein: CASSLGQGPTYEQYF.

This clonotype was observed a handful of times. The chain joins TRBV28 to TRBJ1-5; a possible D gene is TRBD1 (5 bases). The CDR3 consists of 16 residues. V was pared by 0 bases and J by 2 bases, with 11 bases between. The germline CDR1 and CDR2 sequences are MDHEN and SYDVKM. The DNA for the CDR3 is TGTGCCAGCAGTTTATGGGGAGGGGCGGGCAATCAGCCCCAGCATTTT. It specifies CASSLWGGAGNQPQHF.

The chain combines TRBV24-1 with TRBJ2-7; TRBD2 matches 10 bases. J lost 0 bases, V lost 6 bases, and 1 base had no gene match. CDR3 length: 14 amino acids. Germline assignment: CDR1 KGHDR and CDR2 SFDVKD. CDR3 residues: CATSTSGNSYEQYF. CDR3 bases: TGTGCCACCAGTACTAGCGGGAACTCCTACGAGCAGTACTTC.

This clonotype was counted ten times or more. The V and J genes are TRBV2 and TRBJ1-4, with TRBD1 matching over 9 bases. The length of the CDR3 is 14 residues. Germline V gene lookup returns CDR1 SNHLY and CDR2 FYNNEI. The ends lost 4 bases at V and 8 bases at J; junction bases unmatched: 5. In nucleotides, the CDR3 is TGTGCCAGCAGTGCGGGACAGGGTGGCGAAAAACTGTTTTTT. Its translation is CASSAGQGGEKLFF. The full variable domain, in which reference TRBV2 and TRBJ1-4 provide the parts outside the CDR3, is EPEVTQTPSHQVTQMGQEVILRCVPISNHLYFYWYRQILGQKVEFLVSFYNNEISEKSEIFDDQFSVERPDGSNFTLKIRSTKLEDSAMYFCASSAGQGGEKLFFGSGTQLSVL.

This clonotype was counted only a few times. The chain employs TRBV7-3 and TRBJ2-2; 13 nucleotides match TRBD2. J lost 4 bases, V lost 5 bases, and 16 bases had no gene match. The CDR3 is 20 amino acids. From germline, CDR1 is SGHTA and CDR2 FQGTGA. CDR3 loop: CASSANRIGGTSGTTGELFF. CDR3 DNA: TGTGCCAGCAGCGCGAATCGAATAGGGGGGACTAGCGGGACCACCGGGGAGCTGTTTTTT.

The CDR3 is CASSQTGVGLNTQYF. CDR3 bases: TGCGCCAGCAGCCAGACAGGGGTGGGTCTAAATACGCAGTATTTT. The chain links TRBV4-3 to TRBJ2-3, with 8 bases lining up with TRBD1. CDR3 length equals 15 residues. Unmatched junction bases numbered 9, after V lost 3 bases and J lost 7 bases. Germline V gives CDR1 LGHNA, CDR2 YSLEER.

This clonotype has a handful of counts. The gene calls are TRBV5-1 and TRBJ2-3; tentative D call: TRBD2 (5 bases). The CDR3 is 13 amino acids. Deletions cut 6 bases from V and 4 bases from J, with 12 bases between. CDR1 and CDR2 (germline): SGHRS, YFSETQ. The CDR3: CASKREIADTQYF. CDR3 coding DNA: TGCGCCAGCAAAAGGGAGATAGCAGATACGCAGTATTTT.

The J gene is TRBJ2-7, the V gene TRBV12-3 or TRBV12-4; a weak D match, TRBD2 (5 bases). V gave up 2 bases and J gave up 6 bases, with 11 bases separating them. The length of the CDR3 is 13 residues. The CDR3 here is CASSLTGSLEQYF. Written as DNA, the CDR3 is TGTGCCAGCAGTTTAACGGGATCCCTCGAGCAGTACTTC.

The chain carries TRBV6-1 and TRBJ1-5; D remains ambiguous. The CDR3 is made up of 13 amino acids. CDR1 and CDR2 (germline): MNHNS, SASEGT. Trimming removed 10 bases at V and 0 bases at J, with 10 bases between. The CDR3 loop reads CAIREVSNQPQHF. The DNA for the CDR3 is TGTGCCATCCGAGAGGTTAGCAATCAGCCCCAGCATTTT.

This sequence joins TRBV20-1 and TRBJ1-2, with no clear D. V was pared by 0 bases and J by 4 bases, with 9 bases between. Germline loops: CDR1 DFQATT, CDR2 SNEGSKA (reference sequence). This CDR3 is 13 amino acids long. The chain's CDR3 is CSARDYFFYGYTF. CDR3 nucleotide sequence: TGCAGTGCTAGAGATTATTTTTTCTATGGCTACACCTTC.